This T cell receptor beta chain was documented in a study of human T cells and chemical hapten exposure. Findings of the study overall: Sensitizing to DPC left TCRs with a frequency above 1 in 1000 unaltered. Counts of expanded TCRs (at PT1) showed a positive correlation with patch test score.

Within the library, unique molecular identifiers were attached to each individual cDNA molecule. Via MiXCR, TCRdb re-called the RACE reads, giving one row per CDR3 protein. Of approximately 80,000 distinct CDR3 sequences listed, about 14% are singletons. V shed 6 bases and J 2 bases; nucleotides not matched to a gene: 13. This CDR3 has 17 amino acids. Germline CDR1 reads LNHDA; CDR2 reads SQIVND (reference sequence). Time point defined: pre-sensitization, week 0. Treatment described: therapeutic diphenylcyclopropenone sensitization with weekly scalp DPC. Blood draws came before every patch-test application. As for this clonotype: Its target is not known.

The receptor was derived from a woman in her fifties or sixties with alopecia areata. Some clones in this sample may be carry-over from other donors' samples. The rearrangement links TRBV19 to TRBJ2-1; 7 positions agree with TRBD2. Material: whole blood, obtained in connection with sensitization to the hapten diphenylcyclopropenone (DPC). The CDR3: CASSLSWSSGAYNEQFF. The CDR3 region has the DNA TGTGCCAGTAGCCTTAGCTGGAGCAGCGGGGCCTACAATGAGCAGTTCTTC.